This T cell receptor (beta chain) was captured in a study of T cell responses to AZD1222 COVID-19 vaccine. Findings and caveats of the study: A mostly white British donor set with more females was recruited, and clonal diversity was possibly underestimated.

V was trimmed by 1 base and J by 1 base, leaving 11 bases between them. The CDR3 contains 15 residues. Germline CDR1 is SGDLS and CDR2 is YYNGEE. Libraries were prepared by immunoSEQ multiplex PCR; TCRdb keeps only in-frame clonotypes and omits some of them. The sample consists of more than 50,000 clones, 70% to 90% of them appearing once. On this clone itself: Its specificity is unknown.

The gene calls are TRBV9 and TRBJ1-2; no definite D call. This clonotype was sampled from an adult in good health. This specimen was peripheral blood, taken on day 0 of AZD1222 vaccination. In DNA form, the CDR3 reads TGTGCCAGCAGCGTAAGCCCCGGGAATAACTATGGCTACACCTTC. Its protein is CASSVSPGNNYGYTF. Variable domain in full (rest from reference TRBV9 and TRBJ1-2): DSGVTQTPKHLITATGQRVTLRCSPRSGDLSVYWYQQSLDQGLQFLIQYYNGEERAKGNILERFSAQQFPDLHSELNLSSLELGDSALYFCASSVSPGNNYGYTFGSGTRLTVV.